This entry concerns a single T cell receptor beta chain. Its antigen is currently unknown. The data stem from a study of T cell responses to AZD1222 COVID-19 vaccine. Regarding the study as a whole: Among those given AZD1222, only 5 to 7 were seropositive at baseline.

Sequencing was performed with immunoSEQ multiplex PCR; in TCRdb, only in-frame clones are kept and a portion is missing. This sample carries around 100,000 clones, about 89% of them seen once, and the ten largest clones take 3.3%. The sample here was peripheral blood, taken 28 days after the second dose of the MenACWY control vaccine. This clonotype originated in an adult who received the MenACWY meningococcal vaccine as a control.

The CDR3 loop is CASSPRGGGSYNEQFF. CDR3 nucleotide sequence: TGCGCCAGCAGCCCCAGGGGAGGGGGCTCCTACAATGAGCAGTTCTTC. This sequence joins TRBV4-1 and TRBJ2-1; tentatively, D is TRBD2 (7 bases). Trimming took off 4 bases at V and 0 bases at J, with 13 bases between the two ends. CDR3 size: 16 residues. Germline CDR1 is MGHRA and CDR2 is YSYEKL.